This T cell receptor beta chain was observed in a study of shared clonotypes between healthy human individuals (dated by TCRdb to the early 2020s). Regarding the complete study: The cohort included three men and a couple of women between 18 and 49 years of age. For each donor, three plates each were used for CD4 naive and CD4 memory, two plates were used for CD8 naive, and one plate was used for CD8 memory. To estimate repertoire size and how much clonotype sharing occurs between individuals, the study deeply sequenced the blood TCR repertoires of about five healthy adults. To increase sequencing depth and limit assay-specific biases, TCR repertoire library preparation and sequencing were carried out by different laboratories using diverse techniques. Per donor, leukapheresis produced somewhere between about 0.8 and 9 billion PBMCs. Study-wide conclusions, independent of this receptor: Because the study included a small number of donors, the genetic and exposure-history diversity represented was limited. Clonotypes shared by all four sorted-subset donors showed higher generation probabilities than non-shared clonotypes. Naive subsets generally had larger estimated clonotype richness than memory subsets. Pairwise subsampling led to the expectation that sequencing depth would affect the degree of clonotype sharing among donors. Sampling was limited to blood, and TCR repertoires in tissue likely differ from TCR repertoires in blood. Sharing across several donors was observed for 4.5% to 6.5% of naive CD4, under 4% of naive CD8, 2% to 2.5% of memory CD4, and around 0.42% of memory CD8 clonotypes. Incomplete sequencing was indicated by rarefaction of sorted-subset datasets, despite the large sequencing depth.

In regard to this clone: What antigen it recognizes has not been identified. Per-base qualities were not stored, and no clone one base away is much larger.

TCR CDR3 regions were amplified from genomic DNA by multiplex PCR using the deep immunoSEQ assay. Extracted genomic DNA from each cell subset was spread evenly across all wells of several immunoSEQ 96-well plates, with each plate serving as a replicate. For sorted subsets, each replicate PCR was loaded with 200 ng genomic DNA, equivalent to 25,000 to 30,000 T cell genomes. The purified libraries were quantified using a Qubit 3.0 fluorometer, sized with a Bioanalyzer 2100, and then quantified again using the KAPA Library Quantification kit. Every immunoSEQ 96-well plate was sequenced on a dedicated single-read 150-cycle Illumina NextSeq 550 flow cell. As for the original processing: The immunoSEQ output contained only junctional sequences without quality scores, so filtering could not match that applied to full-length reads. To assign V/J genes and CDR3, sequences were annotated against IMGT germline references using PyIR, a Python wrapper for IgBLAST v1.9. Any read was removed if the V/J assignment was weak (E-value above 1e-6), the CDR3 was missing, or the read contained stop codons, out-of-frame junctions, or ambiguous translated residues. A V3J clonotype was defined by an identical inferred V gene, J gene, and CDR3 amino acid sequence. Percentage overlap between repertoires was calculated by dividing the number of shared unique clonotypes by the size of the smaller repertoire. RTK rarefaction, the Chao1 estimator, and Recon v2.1 estimates of unobserved clonotypes were used to assess repertoire richness. Generation probabilities were computed with OLGA for all TCRbeta clonotypes obtained by the gDNA method from several donors. This immuneACCESS table, as held by TCRdb, lists in-frame sequences with V and J called but not all clones. Of the missing ones, under half trace to an unresolved V gene in checked studies; the others have no known cause. V and J calls plus clone size are reproduced from that table; the DNA served to infer D and trimming. This sample lists 2,500,000 or so clones; 85% to 95% were detected once. Around 0.35% of the sample comes from the top ten.

The donors were healthy, HIV-negative adults with no recently reported acute infections or vaccinations. Only Caucasian adults living in Nashville, Tennessee, USA were represented among the donors. CD4+ T cells were enriched by magnetic negative selection, after which naive cells were positively selected on CD45RA and the negative fraction was taken as the memory subset. After blood collection by leukapheresis, PBMCs were isolated using Ficoll-Histopaque density gradient centrifugation and then cryopreserved in the vapor phase of liquid nitrogen. Purity and quantity of every magnetically sorted T cell population were checked by analytical flow cytometry. Genomic DNA was isolated from every sorted fraction and measured by UV absorbance on a Nanodrop 2000c. V sheds 4 bases and J sheds 7 bases, leaving 26 bases between their ends. The CDR3 covers 18 residues, taking in both the cysteine and the phenylalanine. Of all the DNA, just the CDR3 is kept, 54 bases in frame from base 1.

The sample was naive CD4+ T cells from PBMCs. The cell subset or site label for this specimen denotes: CD45RA+ positively selected. The chain joins TRBV23-1 to TRBJ2-1; the D segment may tentatively be TRBD1 or TRBD2, each giving 6 matched bases. TRBV23-1 is flagged as an ORF with uncertain function. This receptor was obtained from a man aged 18 to 29 in good health. Some clones in this sample may be carry-over from other donors' samples. The encoded CDR3 is CASSPPKSGTLGGNEQFF. In nucleotides, the sequence is TGCGCCAGCAGTCCCCCTAAATCCGGGACCCTAGGGGGGAATGAGCAGTTCTTC.